This T cell receptor (beta chain) was observed in a study of blood T cell repertoires in COVID-19. Looking at the study overall: Sites across the United States, Italy and Spain contributed samples from acute and convalescent COVID-19. Sources were T cells, B-cell-depleted T cells, or PBMCs; the material itself was cDNA or gDNA.

As handled by the study authors: Reference gene primers were amplified, and this amplification served to estimate nucleated cell counts. Libraries were prepared by immunoSEQ multiplex PCR; TCRdb keeps only in-frame clonotypes and omits some of them. The DNA gave D and trimming, while V, J and clone size come from that table. Of about 110,000 clones in the sample, 70% to 80% were seen once. There are 13 residues in the CDR3. Trimming removed 2 bases at V and 11 bases at J, with 15 bases between. Germline lookup yields CDR1 MDHEN and CDR2 SYDVKM. This chain connects TRBV28 to TRBJ2-5; D might be TRBD2 (5 bases). This sequence originates from a woman aged 55-69 years with acute or convalescent COVID-19. Material: peripheral blood. For the CDR3, the DNA is TGTGCCAGCAGTTTACATACGGGGAAAAGGCAGTACTTC. This encodes CASSLHTGKRQYF.